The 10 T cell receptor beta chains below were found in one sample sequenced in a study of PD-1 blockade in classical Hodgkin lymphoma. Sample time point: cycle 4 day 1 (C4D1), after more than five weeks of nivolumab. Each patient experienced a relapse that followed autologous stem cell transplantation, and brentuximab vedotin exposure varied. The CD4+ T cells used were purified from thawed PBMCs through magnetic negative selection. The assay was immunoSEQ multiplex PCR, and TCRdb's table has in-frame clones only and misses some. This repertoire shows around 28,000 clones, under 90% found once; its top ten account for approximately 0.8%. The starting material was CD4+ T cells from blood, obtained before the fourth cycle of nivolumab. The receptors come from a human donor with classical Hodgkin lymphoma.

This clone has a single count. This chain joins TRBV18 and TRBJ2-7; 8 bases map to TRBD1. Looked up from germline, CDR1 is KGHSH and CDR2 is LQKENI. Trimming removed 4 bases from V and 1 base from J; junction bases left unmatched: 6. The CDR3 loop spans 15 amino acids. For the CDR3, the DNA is TGTGCCAGCTCACTACCAGGGGGCATGTCCTACGAGCAGTACTTC. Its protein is CASSLPGGMSYEQYF.

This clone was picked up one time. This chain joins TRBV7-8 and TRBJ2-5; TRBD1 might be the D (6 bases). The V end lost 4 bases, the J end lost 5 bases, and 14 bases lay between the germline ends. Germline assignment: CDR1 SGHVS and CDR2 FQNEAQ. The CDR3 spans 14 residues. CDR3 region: CASSYRVKQETQYF. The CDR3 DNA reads TGTGCCAGCAGCTACAGGGTCAAACAGGAGACCCAGTACTTC.

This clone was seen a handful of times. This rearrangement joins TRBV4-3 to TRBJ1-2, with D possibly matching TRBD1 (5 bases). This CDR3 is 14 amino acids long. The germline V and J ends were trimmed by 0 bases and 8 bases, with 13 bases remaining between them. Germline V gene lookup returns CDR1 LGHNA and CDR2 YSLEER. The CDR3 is CASSQDLGVGGYTF. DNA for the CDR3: TGCGCCAGCAGCCAAGACCTGGGGGTCGGGGGCTACACCTTC.

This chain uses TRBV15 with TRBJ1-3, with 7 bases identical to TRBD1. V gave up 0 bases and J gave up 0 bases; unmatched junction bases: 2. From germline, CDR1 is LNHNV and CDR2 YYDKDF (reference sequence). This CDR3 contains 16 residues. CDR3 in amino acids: CATSRDQGVSGNTIYF. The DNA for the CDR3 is TGTGCCACCAGCAGAGATCAGGGGGTCTCTGGAAACACCATATATTTT.

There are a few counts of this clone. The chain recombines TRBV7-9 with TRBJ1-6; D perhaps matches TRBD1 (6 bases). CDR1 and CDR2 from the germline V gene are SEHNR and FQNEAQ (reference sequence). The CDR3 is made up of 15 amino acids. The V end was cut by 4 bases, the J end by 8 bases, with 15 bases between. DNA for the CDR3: TGTGCCAGCAGCTCGGCCGGGACACGGGATTCACCCCTCCACTTT. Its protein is CASSSAGTRDSPLHF.

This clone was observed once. Here the CDR3 DNA reads TGTGCCAGCAGCCCCCGGGGACTAGAGGCGAACAATGAGCAGTTCTTC. Encoded protein: CASSPRGLEANNEQFF. V is TRBV7-7 and J is TRBJ2-1; 8 bases agree with TRBD2. V dropped 5 bases and J dropped 5; count of bases not matched to a gene: 11. CDR1 and CDR2 (germline): SSHAT, FNYEAQ (reference sequence). This CDR3 contains 16 residues.

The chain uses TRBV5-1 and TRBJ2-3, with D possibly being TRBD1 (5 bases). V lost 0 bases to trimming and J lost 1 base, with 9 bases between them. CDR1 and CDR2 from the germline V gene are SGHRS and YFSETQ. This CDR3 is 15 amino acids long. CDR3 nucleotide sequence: TGCGCCAGCAGCTTGGACAGGCCAGGCACAGATACGCAGTATTTT. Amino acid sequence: CASSLDRPGTDTQYF.

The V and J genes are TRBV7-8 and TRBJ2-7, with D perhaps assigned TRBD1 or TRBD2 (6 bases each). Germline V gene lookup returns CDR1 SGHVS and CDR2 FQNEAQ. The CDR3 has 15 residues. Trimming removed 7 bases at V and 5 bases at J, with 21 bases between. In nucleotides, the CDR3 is TGTGCCAGCAACCCACCCGTTCCGGGGGCGGACGAGCAGTACTTC. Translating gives CASNPPVPGADEQYF.

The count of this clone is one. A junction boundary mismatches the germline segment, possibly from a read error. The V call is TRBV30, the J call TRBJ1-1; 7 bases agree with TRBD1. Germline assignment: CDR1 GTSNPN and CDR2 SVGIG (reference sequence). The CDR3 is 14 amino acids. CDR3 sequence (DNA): TGTGCCTGGACAGGGGGGTACATGAAGACTGAAGCTTTCTTT. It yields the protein CAWTGGYMKTEAFF.

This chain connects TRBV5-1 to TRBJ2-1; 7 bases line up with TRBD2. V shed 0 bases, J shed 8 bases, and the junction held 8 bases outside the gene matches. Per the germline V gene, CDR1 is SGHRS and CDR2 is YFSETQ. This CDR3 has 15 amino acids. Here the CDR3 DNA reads TGCGCCAGCAGCTTGGTATCCGGGGGGAACGATGAGCAGTTCTTC. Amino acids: CASSLVSGGNDEQFF.